Below are 28 T cell receptor beta chains sequenced from a single sample in a study of shared clonotypes between healthy human individuals. Repertoires were generated with immunoSEQ multiplex PCR, while TCRdb's copy carries only in-frame clones and drops some. This table has under 2.5 million clones, 80% to 95% appearing once. Sequencing was performed on naive CD4+ T cells from PBMCs. Described subset: CD45RA+ positively selected. The receptors were sampled from a man between 18 and 29 years old in good health. Some clones in this sample may be carry-over from other donors' samples.

The table lists this clone with a count of one. V gene TRBV28 combines with J gene TRBJ2-7; TRBD2 matches at 9 bases. V lost 6 bases to trimming and J lost 4 bases; unmatched junction nucleotides: 4. The CDR3 spans 13 residues. CDR1 MDHEN and CDR2 SYDVKM come from the germline V gene. This CDR3 is CASRLGLAYEQYF. CDR3 sequence (DNA): TGTGCCAGCAGACTGGGACTAGCTTACGAGCAGTACTTC.

This CDR3 reads CASSQVLPSGYQETQYF. The CDR3 DNA reads as TGTGCCAGCAGCCAAGTGTTGCCTAGCGGGTATCAAGAGACCCAGTACTTC. This chain connects TRBV4-2 to TRBJ2-5, with 8 bases aligning to TRBD2. V dropped 1 base and J dropped 2; count of bases not matched to a gene: 9. This CDR3 comprises 17 residues. Looked up from germline, CDR1 is LGHNA and CDR2 is YNFKEQ.

As for this clone: Since a much larger clone is just one base distant, this may be a read error. Other DNA sequences in this sample translate to the same CDR3. This rearrangement joins TRBV28 to TRBJ2-1, with 10 bases lining up with TRBD2. V gave up 6 bases and J gave up 3 bases; unmatched junction bases: 5. The V gene's germline CDR1 is MDHEN and CDR2 SYDVKM. CDR3 length: 15 amino acids. CDR3 residues: CASSRLAGGYNEQFF. CDR3 nucleotide sequence: TGTGCCAGCAGCAGACTAGCGGGTGGCTACAATGAGCAGTTCTTC.

The rearrangement links TRBV5-6 to TRBJ1-4; 10 bases are shared with TRBD1. The CDR3 runs 16 residues. Germline CDR1 is SGHDT and CDR2 is YYEEEE. The ends lost 3 bases at V and 5 bases at J; junction bases unmatched: 7. The CDR3 DNA reads TGTGCCAGCAGCTCCATTTGGGACAGGGGAAATGAAAAACTGTTTTTT. Translated: CASSSIWDRGNEKLFF.

The J gene is TRBJ2-2, the V gene TRBV11-3, with D hard to call. This CDR3 contains 13 residues. Trimming removed 3 bases at V and 6 bases at J, with 8 bases between. Per the germline V gene, CDR1 is SGHNT and CDR2 is YENEEA. CDR3 sequence reads: CASSFERAGELFF. The DNA of the CDR3 is TGTGCCAGCAGCTTTGAACGGGCCGGGGAGCTGTTTTTT. Complete variable domain (other parts from reference TRBV11-3 and TRBJ2-2): EAGVVQSPRYKIIEKKQPVAFWCNPISGHNTLYWYLQNLGQGPELLIRYENEEAVDDSQLPKDRFSAERLKGVDSTLKIQPAELGDSAVYLCASSFERAGELFFGEGSRLTVL.

Comment on this clone: At the DNA level, this CDR3 is encoded by other sequences in the same sample as well. The chain recombines TRBV9 with TRBJ1-1, with D perhaps TRBD1 (6 bases). Germline values: CDR1 SGDLS, CDR2 YYNGEE. V was clipped by 4 bases and J by 2 bases, with 9 bases between them. The CDR3 consists of 13 residues. This CDR3 reads CASSPQGNTEAFF. The CDR3 DNA sequence: TGTGCCAGCAGCCCACAGGGAAACACTGAAGCTTTCTTT.

This chain connects TRBV6-4 to TRBJ1-2; 9 bases line up with TRBD1. The CDR3 loop spans 15 amino acids. J gave up 5 bases and V 6 bases, and 10 bases lay outside the gene matches. CDR1 MRHNA and CDR2 SNTAGT come from the germline V gene. CDR3 sequence (DNA): TGTGCCAGCAGAGCCGGGACAGGGATTCGGTATGGCTACACCTTC. It is translated as CASRAGTGIRYGYTF.

This chain joins TRBV5-1 and TRBJ2-1, with D perhaps TRBD2 (6 bases). The V end lost 6 bases, the J end lost 4 bases, and 20 bases lay between the germline ends. Germline values: CDR1 SGHRS, CDR2 YFSETQ. The CDR3 length is 16 residues. The DNA of the CDR3 is TGCGCCAGCAACACAGGTCCCAGCGGAGGGTACAATGAGCAGTTCTTC. It specifies CASNTGPSGGYNEQFF.

The V call is TRBV4-2, the J call TRBJ1-2; D is unresolved. Deletions cut 1 base from V and 7 bases from J, with 10 bases between. The length of the CDR3 is 13 residues. Germline V gene sequence: CDR1 LGHNA, CDR2 YNFKEQ. CDR3 sequence reads: CASSQVSSPGYTF. The DNA for the CDR3 is TGTGCCAGCAGCCAAGTCTCGAGCCCTGGCTACACCTTC.

As for this clone: The same CDR3 is also encoded by other DNA sequences in this sample. The chain is built from TRBV9 and TRBJ1-1; 10 bases fit TRBD1. The CDR3 consists of 15 residues. Trimming took 2 bases from V and 0 from J; bases not matched to a gene: 1. CDR1 and CDR2 from the germline V gene are SGDLS and YYNGEE. The DNA for the CDR3 is TGTGCCAGCAGCGTGACAGGGGGCTTGAACACTGAAGCTTTCTTT. Its protein is CASSVTGGLNTEAFF.

This clone was recorded only once. The chain carries TRBV5-1 and TRBJ2-3, with TRBD2 matching 9 bases. Trimming took 9 bases from V and 0 from J; bases not matched to a gene: 8. The CDR3 runs 15 residues. Germline CDR1 and CDR2: SGHRS and YFSETQ. CDR3 in DNA: TGCGCCACCGGGACTAGCACCTCTAGCACAGATACGCAGTATTTT. Translating it yields CATGTSTSSTDTQYF.

V is TRBV5-1 and J is TRBJ1-1; unclear D gene. Germline V CDR1 and CDR2: SGHRS, YFSETQ. The CDR3 is 15 residues long. The V gene lost 0 bases and the J gene lost 1 base, with 10 bases spanning the gap. The CDR3 sequence: CASSLGLRSNTEAFF. The CDR3 DNA reads TGCGCCAGCAGCTTGGGCCTCAGATCGAACACTGAAGCTTTCTTT.

V and J are TRBV19 and TRBJ1-1, with 8 bases matching TRBD1. This CDR3 spans 13 amino acids. The V and J ends lost 7 bases and 1 base, in that order; junction bases with no gene match: 2. The germline gives CDR1 LNHDA, CDR2 SQIVND (reference sequence). DNA of the CDR3: TGTGCCAGTAAAGACAGGGGGAACACTGAAGCTTTCTTT. Amino acid sequence: CASKDRGNTEAFF.

V is TRBV5-1 and J is TRBJ1-2; 8 nucleotides align to TRBD1. V dropped 3 bases and J dropped 9; count of bases not matched to a gene: 16. Germline CDR1 reads SGHRS; CDR2 reads YFSETQ. This CDR3 region has 16 residues. CDR3 sequence (DNA): TGCGCCAGCAGCTCCGTTCAGGGGGCAGATTTTTATAGCTACACCTTC. It codes for CASSSVQGADFYSYTF.

This chain uses TRBV10-3 with TRBJ2-3, with D maybe TRBD2 (5 bases). The CDR3 runs 13 residues. The V gene's germline CDR1 is ENHRY and CDR2 SYGVKD. Trimming removed 5 bases from V and 2 bases from J, with 8 bases in between. CDR3 DNA sequence: TGTGCCATCAGTACGGGGTCCACAGATACGCAGTATTTT. As protein: CAISTGSTDTQYF.

This sequence joins TRBV2 and TRBJ1-5; D might be TRBD1 (5 bases). Germline CDR1 and CDR2: SNHLY and FYNNEI. The CDR3 is made up of 15 amino acids. V was trimmed by 0 bases and J by 6 bases, leaving 12 bases between them. Here the CDR3 reads CASSEASGQGQPQHF. Written as DNA, the CDR3 is TGTGCCAGCAGTGAAGCTTCAGGGCAAGGTCAGCCCCAGCATTTT.

V gene TRBV29-1 combines with J gene TRBJ2-1; TRBD1 or TRBD2 may be the D gene (5 bases each). Trimming pared 4 bases from V and 6 bases from J, leaving 16 bases between. CDR3 length: 14 residues. Germline V gives CDR1 SQVTM, CDR2 ANQGSEA. In DNA form, the CDR3 reads TGCAGCGTTGTATGGGACCTCCTTCTCAATGAGCAGTTCTTC. Its translation is CSVVWDLLLNEQFF.

The V and J genes are TRBV11-3 and TRBJ2-7; 10 nucleotides agree with TRBD1. Trimming removed 3 bases from V and 5 bases from J; junction bases left unmatched: 1. This CDR3 comprises 13 residues. CDR1 and CDR2 from the germline V gene are SGHNT and YENEEA. The CDR3 sequence is CASSFGQGDEQYF. CDR3 bases: TGTGCCAGCAGCTTCGGACAGGGGGACGAGCAGTACTTC.

CDR3 protein: CASTSLAGGRYEQYF. The CDR3 nucleotides read TGTGCCAGCACTAGCCTAGCGGGAGGAAGGTACGAGCAGTACTTC. The chain employs TRBV6-5 and TRBJ2-7, with 11 positions matching TRBD2. The CDR3 covers 15 residues. Germline lookup yields CDR1 MNHEY and CDR2 SVGAGI. Germline trimming cut 7 bases from V and 4 bases from J; bases unmatched to any gene: 9.

This chain uses TRBV7-2 with TRBJ2-5, with TRBD2 matching over 7 bases. V lost 1 base to trimming and J lost 2 bases; unmatched junction nucleotides: 4. CDR1 SGHTA and CDR2 FQGNSA come from the germline V gene. The CDR3 loop spans 15 amino acids. The CDR3 DNA reads TGTGCCAGCAGCTTAGAAGCGGGAAGGCAAGAGACCCAGTACTTC. As protein: CASSLEAGRQETQYF.

The V call is TRBV27, the J call TRBJ2-5; 8 bases align to TRBD1. Germline V gives CDR1 MNHEY, CDR2 SMNVEV (reference sequence). Trimming cost V 5 bases and J 5 bases; bases outside gene matches: 13. The CDR3 runs 16 residues. CDR3 DNA: TGTGCCAGCAGTCTCTACCGGGACAGGCGACCGGAGACCCAGTACTTC. It is translated as CASSLYRDRRPETQYF.

This chain uses TRBV4-3 with TRBJ2-2, with D possibly being TRBD1 (6 bases). This CDR3 is 15 amino acids long. Germline V CDR1 and CDR2: LGHNA, YSLEER. With 4 bases removed from V and 2 bases from J, the gap between germline ends came to 11 bases. CDR3 DNA: TGCGCCAGCAGCCCAGGACAGAGCAACACCGGGGAGCTGTTTTTT. As protein: CASSPGQSNTGELFF.

On this clone: The junction shows a germline mismatch at one end, possibly a read error. The CDR3 region has the DNA TGTGCCAGCAGGGAAGCAGGGGGAGCAGATACGCAGTATTTT. Amino acid sequence: CASREAGGADTQYF. This chain uses TRBV2 with TRBJ2-3, with TRBD1 identical over 7 bases. Germline CDR1 SNHLY, CDR2 FYNNEI. The CDR3 covers 14 residues.

This CDR3 is CASSGTGEQPQHF. The CDR3 DNA reads TGTGCCAGCAGCGGGACGGGGGAGCAGCCCCAGCATTTT. The V and J genes are TRBV9 and TRBJ1-5, with D perhaps TRBD1 (5 bases). V gave up 3 bases and J gave up 7 bases, with 11 bases separating them. The germline V gene has CDR1 SGDLS and CDR2 YYNGEE. This CDR3 has 13 amino acids.

This clone was detected a few times. Other nucleotide sequences in the sample specify the same CDR3. The chain combines TRBV2 with TRBJ1-1, with D tentatively TRBD1 (5 bases). Germline CDR1 reads SNHLY; CDR2 reads FYNNEI. With 3 bases removed from V and 0 bases from J, the gap between germline ends came to 5 bases. CDR3 length: 13 residues. In DNA, the CDR3 is TGTGCCAGCAGTGACAGGGTGAACACTGAAGCTTTCTTT. It yields the protein CASSDRVNTEAFF.

The chain recombines TRBV7-3 with TRBJ1-2; D possibly corresponds to TRBD1 (5 bases). V lost 5 bases and J 7 bases, leaving 26 bases between the germline ends. CDR3 length: 17 amino acids. CDR1 SGHTA and CDR2 FQGTGA come from the germline V gene. The CDR3 nucleotides are TGTGCCAGCAGCCCAATGGTAGGCGGAGAGGGGATTGGTGGCTACACCTTC. Translating gives CASSPMVGGEGIGGYTF.

The rearrangement links TRBV10-1 to TRBJ2-3; perhaps TRBD2 as D (5 bases). V shed 10 bases and J shed 1 base, with 12 bases lying between them. The CDR3 extends over 13 amino acids. CDR1 is WNHNN, CDR2 SYGVQD, per germline (reference sequence). The CDR3 sequence: CATTEAGTDTQYF. The CDR3 region has the DNA TGCGCCACCACAGAAGCGGGCACAGATACGCAGTATTTT.

V and J are TRBV5-6 and TRBJ2-5; no definite D call. The germline V gene encodes CDR1 SGHDT and CDR2 YYEEEE. Trimming shortened V by 0 bases and J by 5 bases, and 17 bases separated the two germline ends. CDR3 length: 16 residues. The CDR3 region is CASSLVKTGGKETQYF. The CDR3 DNA follows: TGTGCCAGCAGCTTGGTTAAAACGGGTGGCAAGGAGACCCAGTACTTC. Full variable domain (outside the CDR3, taken from reference TRBV5-6 and TRBJ2-5): DAGVTQSPTHLIKTRGQQVTLRCSPKSGHDTVSWYQQALGQGPQFIFQYYEEEERQRGNFPDRFSGHQFPNYSSELNVNALLLGDSALYLCASSLVKTGGKETQYFGPGTRLLVL.